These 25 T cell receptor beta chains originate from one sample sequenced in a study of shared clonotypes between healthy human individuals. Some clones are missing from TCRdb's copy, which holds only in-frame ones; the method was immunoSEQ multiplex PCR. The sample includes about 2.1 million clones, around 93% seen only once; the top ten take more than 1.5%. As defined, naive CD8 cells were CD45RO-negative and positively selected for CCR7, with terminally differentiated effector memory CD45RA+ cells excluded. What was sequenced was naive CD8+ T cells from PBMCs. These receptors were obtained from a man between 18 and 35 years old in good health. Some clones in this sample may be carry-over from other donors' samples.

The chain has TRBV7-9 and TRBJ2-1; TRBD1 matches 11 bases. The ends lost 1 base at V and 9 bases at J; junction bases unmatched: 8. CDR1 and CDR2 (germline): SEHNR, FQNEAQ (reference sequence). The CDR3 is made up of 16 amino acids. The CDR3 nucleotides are TGTGCCAGCAGCTTAGGACCGGGACAGGGGGATATTGAGCAGTTCTTC. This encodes CASSLGPGQGDIEQFF.

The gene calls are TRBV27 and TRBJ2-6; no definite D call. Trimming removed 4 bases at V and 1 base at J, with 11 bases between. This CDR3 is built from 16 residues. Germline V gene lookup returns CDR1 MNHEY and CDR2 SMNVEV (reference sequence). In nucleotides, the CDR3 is TGTGCCAGCAGTTCAGTTTATGAATCTGGGGCCAACGTCCTGACTTTC. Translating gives CASSSVYESGANVLTF.

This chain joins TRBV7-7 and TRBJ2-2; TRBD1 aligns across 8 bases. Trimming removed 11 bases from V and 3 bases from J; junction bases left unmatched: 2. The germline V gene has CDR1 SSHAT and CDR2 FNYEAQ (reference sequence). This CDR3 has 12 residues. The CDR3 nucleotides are TGTGCCGGACAGGGAGACACCGGGGAGCTGTTTTTT. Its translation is CAGQGDTGELFF.

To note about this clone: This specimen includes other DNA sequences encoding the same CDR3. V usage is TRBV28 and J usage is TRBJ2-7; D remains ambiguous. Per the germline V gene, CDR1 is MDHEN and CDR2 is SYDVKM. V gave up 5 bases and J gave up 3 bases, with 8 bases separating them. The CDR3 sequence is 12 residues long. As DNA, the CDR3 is TGTGCCAGCAGTCTCGTTTTCTACGAGCAGTACTTC. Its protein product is CASSLVFYEQYF.

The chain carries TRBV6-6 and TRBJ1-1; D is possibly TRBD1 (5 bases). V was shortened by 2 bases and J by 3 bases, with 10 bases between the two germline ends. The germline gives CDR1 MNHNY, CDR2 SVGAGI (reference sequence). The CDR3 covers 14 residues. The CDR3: CASSYVDRYTEAFF. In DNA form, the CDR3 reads TGTGCCAGCAGTTACGTTGACAGATACACTGAAGCTTTCTTT.

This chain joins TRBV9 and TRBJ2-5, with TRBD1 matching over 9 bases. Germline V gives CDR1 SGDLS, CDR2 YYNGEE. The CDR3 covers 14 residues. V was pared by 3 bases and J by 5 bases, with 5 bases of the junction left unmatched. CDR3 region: CASSEDRGRETQYF. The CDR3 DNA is TGTGCCAGCAGCGAGGACAGGGGACGGGAGACCCAGTACTTC.

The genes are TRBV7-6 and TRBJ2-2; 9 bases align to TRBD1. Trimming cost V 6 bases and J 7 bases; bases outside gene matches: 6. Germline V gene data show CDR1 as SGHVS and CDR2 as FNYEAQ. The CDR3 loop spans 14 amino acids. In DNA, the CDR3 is TGTGCCAGCAGATACAGGGGGCAGAACGGGGAGCTGTTTTTT. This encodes CASRYRGQNGELFF.

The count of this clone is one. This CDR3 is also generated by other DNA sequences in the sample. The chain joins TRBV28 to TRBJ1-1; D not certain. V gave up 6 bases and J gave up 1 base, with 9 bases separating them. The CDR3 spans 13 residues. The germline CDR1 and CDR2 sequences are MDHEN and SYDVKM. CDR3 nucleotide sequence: TGTGCCAGCAGCCTCGGGTCGAACACTGAAGCTTTCTTT. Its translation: CASSLGSNTEAFF.

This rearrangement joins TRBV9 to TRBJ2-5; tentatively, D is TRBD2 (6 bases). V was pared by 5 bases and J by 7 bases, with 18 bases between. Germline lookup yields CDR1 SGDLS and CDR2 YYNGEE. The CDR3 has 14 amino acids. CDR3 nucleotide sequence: TGTGCCAGCAGTGGCGGGATATCACCGGGGACCCAGTACTTC. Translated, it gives CASSGGISPGTQYF.

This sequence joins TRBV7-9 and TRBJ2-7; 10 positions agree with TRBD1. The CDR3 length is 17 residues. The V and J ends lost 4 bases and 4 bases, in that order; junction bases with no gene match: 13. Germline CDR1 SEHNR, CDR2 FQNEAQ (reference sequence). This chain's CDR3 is CASSSFGNGTGAYEQYF. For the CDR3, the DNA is TGTGCCAGCAGCTCATTCGGGAATGGGACAGGGGCATACGAGCAGTACTTC.

In DNA form, the CDR3 reads TGTGCCAGCAGTGAAGGGGACGGAAGCACAGATACGCAGTATTTT. This gives the protein CASSEGDGSTDTQYF. J is TRBJ2-3 and V is TRBV2, with D perhaps TRBD1 or TRBD2 (5 bases each). V lost 1 base and J 0 bases, leaving 8 bases between the germline ends. Germline CDR1 and CDR2: SNHLY and FYNNEI. The CDR3 totals 15 residues.

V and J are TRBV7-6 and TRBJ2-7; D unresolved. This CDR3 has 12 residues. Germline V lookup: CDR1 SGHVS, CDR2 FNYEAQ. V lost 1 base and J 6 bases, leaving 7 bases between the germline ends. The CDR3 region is CASSLEAGEQYF. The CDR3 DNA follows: TGTGCCAGCAGCTTAGAGGCCGGCGAGCAGTACTTC.

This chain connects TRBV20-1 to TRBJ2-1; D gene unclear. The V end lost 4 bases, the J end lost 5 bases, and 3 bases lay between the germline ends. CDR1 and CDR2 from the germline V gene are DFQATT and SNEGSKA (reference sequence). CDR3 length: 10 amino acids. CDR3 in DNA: TGCAGTGCTACGGACAATGAGCAGTTCTTC. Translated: CSATDNEQFF.

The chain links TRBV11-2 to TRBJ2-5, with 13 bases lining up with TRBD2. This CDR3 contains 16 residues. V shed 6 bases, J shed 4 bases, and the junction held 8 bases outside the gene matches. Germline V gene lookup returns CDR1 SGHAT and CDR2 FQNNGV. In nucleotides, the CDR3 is TGTGCCAGCAGGCCCCCGACTAGCGGGAGGAGAGAGACCCAGTACTTC. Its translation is CASRPPTSGRRETQYF.

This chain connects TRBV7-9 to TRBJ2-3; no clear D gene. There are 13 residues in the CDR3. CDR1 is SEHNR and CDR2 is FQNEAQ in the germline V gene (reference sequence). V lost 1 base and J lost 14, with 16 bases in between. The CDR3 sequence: CASSLGVPLGWYF. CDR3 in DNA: TGTGCCAGCAGCTTAGGGGTCCCCCTAGGGTGGTATTTT.

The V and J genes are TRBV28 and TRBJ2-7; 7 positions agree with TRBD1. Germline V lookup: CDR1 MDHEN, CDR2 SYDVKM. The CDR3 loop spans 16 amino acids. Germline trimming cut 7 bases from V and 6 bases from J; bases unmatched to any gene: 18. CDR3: CASTHQRGQGWVEQYF. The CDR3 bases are TGTGCCAGCACCCACCAAAGGGGGCAGGGGTGGGTCGAGCAGTACTTC.

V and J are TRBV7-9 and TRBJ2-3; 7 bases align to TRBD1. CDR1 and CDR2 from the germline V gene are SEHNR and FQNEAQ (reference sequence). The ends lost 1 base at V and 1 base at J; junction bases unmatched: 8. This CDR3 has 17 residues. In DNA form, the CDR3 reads TGTGCCAGCAGCTTAGGGGACAGCGCTTGGGGCACAGATACGCAGTATTTT. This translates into CASSLGDSAWGTDTQYF.

The CDR3 nucleotides are TGTGCCAGCAGTTACACCGGACAGGGGCTTAATGAAAAACTGTTTTTT. It codes for CASSYTGQGLNEKLFF. The J gene is TRBJ1-4, the V gene TRBV6-5, with 9 bases matching TRBD1. V shed 2 bases, J shed 4 bases, and the junction held 5 bases outside the gene matches. In germline, CDR1 is MNHEY, CDR2 SVGAGI. The CDR3 sequence is 16 residues long.

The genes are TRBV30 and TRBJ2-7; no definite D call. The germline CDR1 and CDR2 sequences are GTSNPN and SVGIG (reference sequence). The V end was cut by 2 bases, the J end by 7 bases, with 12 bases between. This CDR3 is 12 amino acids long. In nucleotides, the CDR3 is TGTGCCTGGAGTCGAGGCCCCTGGGAGCAGTACTTC. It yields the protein CAWSRGPWEQYF.

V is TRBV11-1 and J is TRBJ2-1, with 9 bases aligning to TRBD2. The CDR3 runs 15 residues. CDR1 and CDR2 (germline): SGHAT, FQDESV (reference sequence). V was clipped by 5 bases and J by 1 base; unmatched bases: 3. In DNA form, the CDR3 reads TGTGCCAGCAGCACTCTAGCGGGATCCTACAATGAGCAGTTCTTC. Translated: CASSTLAGSYNEQFF.

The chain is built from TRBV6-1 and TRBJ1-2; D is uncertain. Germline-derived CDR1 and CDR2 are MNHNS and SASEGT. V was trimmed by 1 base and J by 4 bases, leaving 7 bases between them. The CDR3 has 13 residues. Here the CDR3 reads CASSEVALYGYTF. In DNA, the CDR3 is TGTGCCAGCAGTGAAGTGGCTCTCTATGGCTACACCTTC.

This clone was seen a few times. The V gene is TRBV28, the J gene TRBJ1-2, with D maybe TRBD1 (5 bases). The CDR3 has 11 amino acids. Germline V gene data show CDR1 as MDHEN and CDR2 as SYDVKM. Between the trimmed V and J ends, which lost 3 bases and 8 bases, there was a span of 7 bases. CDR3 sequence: CASSLGEGYTF. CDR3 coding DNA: TGTGCCAGCAGTTTGGGGGAGGGCTACACCTTC.

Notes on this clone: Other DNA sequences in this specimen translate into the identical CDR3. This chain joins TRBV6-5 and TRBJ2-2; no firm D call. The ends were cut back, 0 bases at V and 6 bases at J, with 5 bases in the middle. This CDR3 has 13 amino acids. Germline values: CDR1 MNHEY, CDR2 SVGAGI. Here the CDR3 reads CASSYSVAGELFF. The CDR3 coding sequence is TGTGCCAGCAGTTACTCTGTAGCCGGGGAGCTGTTTTTT.

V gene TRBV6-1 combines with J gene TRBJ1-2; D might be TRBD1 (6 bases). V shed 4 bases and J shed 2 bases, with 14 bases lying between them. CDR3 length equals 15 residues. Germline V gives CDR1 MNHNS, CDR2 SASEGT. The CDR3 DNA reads TGTGCCAGCAGTGTGGGGGGGACAATCAACTATGGCTACACCTTC. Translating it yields CASSVGGTINYGYTF.

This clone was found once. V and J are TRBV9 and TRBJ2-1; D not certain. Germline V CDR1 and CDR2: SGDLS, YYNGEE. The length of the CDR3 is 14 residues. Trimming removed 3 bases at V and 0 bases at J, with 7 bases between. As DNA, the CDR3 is TGTGCCAGCAGCGGATGGAGCTCCTACAATGAGCAGTTCTTC. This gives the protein CASSGWSSYNEQFF.